These 32 T cell receptor beta chains share one sample of origin, sequenced in a study of Graves' ophthalmopathy and Graves' hyperthyroidism (dated by TCRdb to 2016 to 2019). The sequencer was an Illumina HiSeq 2000. For repertoire sequencing, the TCR beta CDR3 regions were amplified from RNA transcripts. A first-round RT-PCR used HTBI primers with the Qiagen OneStep RT-PCR kit, followed by a second-round multiplex PCR, size selection and purification. TCRdb reworked the public reads: Q25 trimming with fastp, MiXCR clone assembly, productive beta chains retained. All rows with the same CDR3 protein become a single entry with the most common DNA and genes. The sample has hundreds of thousands of distinct CDR3 sequences on record, over 40% of them singletons. The top ten clonotypes cover over 2.5% of the sample. The specimen was peripheral blood. The receptors shown here come from an adult man with Graves' ophthalmopathy.

The table lists this clonotype with many counts. This chain uses TRBV7-8 with TRBJ2-5, with TRBD2 matching over 10 bases. Germline-derived CDR1 and CDR2 are SGHVS and FQNEAQ. This CDR3 spans 16 amino acids. V trimming: 1 base; J trimming: 4 bases; junction bases outside the gene matches: 6. CDR3 sequence (DNA): TGTGCCAGCAGCTTAGGCGAGCGGGGGGGAAGAGAGACCCAGTACTTC. Translating it yields CASSLGERGGRETQYF.

The gene calls are TRBV10-3 and TRBJ1-3, with a weak D call TRBD1 (6 bases). CDR3 size: 13 residues. The V gene's germline CDR1 is ENHRY and CDR2 SYGVKD. V was cut by 8 bases and J by 9 bases, with 17 bases left in between. CDR3 protein: CAIGLQGVVTIYF. DNA for the CDR3: TGTGCCATCGGGTTACAGGGTGTTGTCACCATATATTTT.

The V call is TRBV27, the J call TRBJ1-5, with 7 bases fitting TRBD1. The CDR3 runs to 15 residues. V lost 5 bases, J lost 4 bases, and 8 bases stayed unmatched. CDR1 is MNHEY, CDR2 SMNVEV, per germline (reference sequence). For the CDR3, the DNA is TGTGCCAGCAGTGCCCCCGGGACAGAGAATCAGCCCCAGCATTTT. Translated: CASSAPGTENQPQHF.

This chain uses TRBV29-1 with TRBJ2-5, with D perhaps TRBD2 (7 bases). The CDR3 has 13 amino acids. Per germline, CDR1 SQVTM and CDR2 ANQGSEA. The CDR3 spells CSFGGGGRETQYF. The CDR3 bases are TGCAGTTTTGGGGGCGGGGGTAGGGAGACCCAGTACTTC.

This clonotype was picked up a small number of times. This may stem from a read error, because a much larger clone lies one nucleotide away. The CDR3 does not end in the conserved phenylalanine or tryptophan, so this is likely a read error. V is TRBV7-2 and J is TRBJ1-1, with D hard to call. Trimming removed 1 base at V and 2 bases at J, with 8 bases between. Looked up from germline, CDR1 is SGHTA and CDR2 is FQGNSA. This CDR3 is built from 14 residues. CDR3 coding DNA: TGTGCCAGCAGCTTAGAACAGCCCAACACTGAAGCTTTCCTT. Its protein product is CASSLEQPNTEAFL.

V and J are TRBV12-3 or TRBV12-4 and TRBJ2-7; 9 nucleotides align to TRBD1. V gave up 7 bases and J gave up 4 bases; unmatched junction bases: 5. The length of the CDR3 is 13 residues. In DNA form, the CDR3 reads TGTGCCAGCACCCAGGACAGGGGATACGAGCAGTACTTC. As protein: CASTQDRGYEQYF.

At least ten counts were recorded for this clonotype. The chain has TRBV2 and TRBJ1-5; TRBD1 might be the D (6 bases). The CDR3 contains 15 residues. Germline CDR1 reads SNHLY; CDR2 reads FYNNEI. V was trimmed by 6 bases and J by 1 base, leaving 13 bases between them. CDR3: CASRGTSASNQPQHF. The CDR3 bases are TGTGCCAGCAGGGGGACATCGGCGAGCAATCAGCCCCAGCATTTT. Drawing the rest from reference TRBV2 and TRBJ1-5, the complete variable domain is EPEVTQTPSHQVTQMGQEVILRCVPISNHLYFYWYRQILGQKVEFLVSFYNNEISEKSEIFDDQFSVERPDGSNFTLKIRSTKLEDSAMYFCASRGTSASNQPQHFGDGTRLSIL.

This clonotype was counted ten times or more. The V and J genes are TRBV9 and TRBJ2-2, with 12 bases fitting TRBD2. The CDR3 loop spans 15 amino acids. With V trimmed by 5 bases and J by 6 bases, 5 bases remained unmatched. Germline V gene lookup returns CDR1 SGDLS and CDR2 YYNGEE. In nucleotides, the CDR3 is TGTGCCAGCAGTCTAGCGGGAGGGCCTCCCGGGGAGCTGTTTTTT. It yields the protein CASSLAGGPPGELFF.

The chain recombines TRBV2 with TRBJ2-7, with 7 positions matching TRBD2. Germline V lookup: CDR1 SNHLY, CDR2 FYNNEI. The V segment lost 1 base and the J segment 4 bases; nucleotides outside the gene matches: 7. The CDR3 contains 15 residues. The CDR3 DNA follows: TGTGCCAGCAGTGAAGGAGACAGCGGGAAATACGAGCAGTACTTC. Its translation is CASSEGDSGKYEQYF.

This clonotype was recorded at least ten times. This chain uses TRBV2 with TRBJ2-7, with D possibly TRBD2 on 6 matching bases. Looked up from germline, CDR1 is SNHLY and CDR2 is FYNNEI. V gave up 7 bases and J gave up 3 bases, with 10 bases separating them. The CDR3 runs to 12 residues. The CDR3 DNA follows: TGTGCCAGCAAGGAGGGAATCTACGAGCAGTACTTC. Its translation: CASKEGIYEQYF.

CDR3 region: CASSLGAGTF. The DNA of the CDR3 is TGTGCCAGCAGTTTGGGGGCTGGAACCTTC. This chain links TRBV12-3 or TRBV12-4 with TRBJ1-2; D may be TRBD1 (6 bases). The CDR3 totals 10 residues. V was clipped by 3 bases and J by 14 bases, with 10 bases between them.

This chain joins TRBV7-2 and TRBJ2-7; D uncertain. V shed 5 bases and J shed 1 base, with 12 bases lying between them. This CDR3 is 14 amino acids long. CDR1 is SGHTA and CDR2 is FQGNSA in the germline V gene. Written as DNA, the CDR3 is TGTGCCAGCAGCCTAATTGACGGGTCCTACGAGCAGTACTTC. Translation: CASSLIDGSYEQYF.

The chain couples TRBV2 to TRBJ2-7; 7 bases are shared with TRBD1. Trimming removed 5 bases from V and 3 bases from J; junction bases left unmatched: 13. Germline V gives CDR1 SNHLY, CDR2 FYNNEI. The CDR3 spans 16 residues. CDR3 DNA: TGTGCCAGCAGTACTCCCGACAGGGCTGCTTTCTACGAGCAGTACTTC. This codes for CASSTPDRAAFYEQYF.

This chain links TRBV24-1 with TRBJ1-6; 9 bases match TRBD1. CDR3 length: 18 residues. Germline CDR1 and CDR2: KGHDR and SFDVKD. J gave up 0 bases and V 3 bases, and 5 bases lay outside the gene matches. The CDR3 reads CATSDPGTGSSYNSPLHF. CDR3 sequence (DNA): TGTGCCACCAGTGATCCCGGGACAGGGAGCTCCTATAATTCACCCCTCCACTTT.

This clonotype has at least ten counts. The chain uses TRBV12-3 or TRBV12-4 and TRBJ1-5; tentatively, D is TRBD1 (6 bases). V lost 6 bases to trimming and J lost 3 bases, with 9 bases between them. The CDR3 loop spans 13 amino acids. CDR3 nucleotide sequence: TGTGCCAGCAGCGGGACAAACAATCAGCCCCAGCATTTT. Protein product: CASSGTNNQPQHF.

This clonotype came up once. This CDR3 fails to terminate in the conserved phenylalanine or tryptophan, so it likely reflects a read error. Because the CDR3's place on the DNA is in doubt, the DNA is left out and the CDR3 is given as listed by TCRdb. The genes are TRBV9 and TRBJ2-2; the D call in the table, TRBD1, was not verified against the DNA. The germline V gene has CDR1 SGDLS and CDR2 YYNGEE. The CDR3 contains 9 residues when both ends are counted. The CDR3 loop is CASSAQGAG.

Many counts were recorded for this clonotype. The rearrangement uses TRBV12-3 or TRBV12-4 and TRBJ1-3; the D gene is possibly TRBD1 (5 bases). The CDR3 loop spans 16 amino acids. Trimming took off 5 bases at V and 0 bases at J, with 14 bases between the two ends. This chain's CDR3 is CASSPGTVNSGNTIYF. CDR3 nucleotides: TGTGCCAGCAGTCCGGGGACGGTGAACTCTGGAAACACCATATATTTT.

V gene TRBV9 combines with J gene TRBJ1-1; weak D call: TRBD1 (5 bases). V was clipped by 4 bases and J by 7 bases, with 17 bases between them. CDR3 length equals 14 residues. CDR1 SGDLS and CDR2 YYNGEE come from the germline V gene. The CDR3 loop is CASSSAGGGSEAFF. The CDR3 DNA reads as TGTGCCAGCAGCTCAGCGGGGGGTGGCAGTGAAGCTTTCTTT.

The J gene is TRBJ1-2, the V gene TRBV29-1, with TRBD1 identical over 9 bases. Losses at the gene ends were 4 bases for V and 6 bases for J; bases not matched to a gene: 9. This CDR3 region has 14 residues. Germline values: CDR1 SQVTM, CDR2 ANQGSEA. CDR3 protein: CSVGPGTGSHGYTF. The CDR3 DNA reads TGCAGCGTTGGCCCCGGGACAGGGTCCCATGGCTACACCTTC.

This clonotype was seen only a few times. The chain uses TRBV9 and TRBJ2-7; 11 nucleotides line up with TRBD2. CDR3 length: 15 amino acids. CDR1 is SGDLS, CDR2 YYNGEE, per germline. J lost 3 bases, V lost 3 bases, and 5 bases had no gene match. In nucleotides, the CDR3 is TGTGCCAGCAGCGCCGGGACTAGCGGCATCTACGAGCAGTACTTC. Residues: CASSAGTSGIYEQYF.

On this clonotype: A much larger clone lies one base from this, so it may be a read error. The genes are TRBV10-3 and TRBJ1-1; D unclear. The germline CDR1 and CDR2 sequences are ENHRY and SYGVKD. The CDR3 totals 14 residues. V was cut by 5 bases and J by 4 bases, with 14 bases left in between. CDR3 region: CAISYGFGITEAFF. The CDR3 DNA sequence: TGTGCCATCAGTTACGGTTTCGGGATCACTGAAGCTTTCTTT.

This clonotype has just a few counts. One end of the junction varies from germline; a read error may be responsible. The chain recombines TRBV10-3 with TRBJ2-2; tentatively, D is TRBD1 (6 bases). The CDR3 covers 17 residues. The germline gives CDR1 ENHRY, CDR2 SYGVKD. CDR3 sequence (DNA): TGTGCCAGCAGTTACCAATCCTGGACAGCGAACACCGGGGAGCTGTTTTTT. Its translation is CASSYQSWTANTGELFF.

This clonotype was picked up a small number of times. This chain links TRBV4-2 with TRBJ1-1; no reliable D call. Between the trimmed V and J ends, which lost 0 bases and 3 bases, there was a span of 5 bases. This CDR3 comprises 13 residues. CDR1 is LGHNA, CDR2 YNFKEQ, per germline. The CDR3 loop is CASSQEVDTEAFF. The CDR3 nucleotides read TGTGCCAGCAGCCAAGAGGTAGACACTGAAGCTTTCTTT.

This clonotype turned up a few times. The chain combines TRBV29-1 with TRBJ1-1; D is undetermined. Germline CDR1 reads SQVTM; CDR2 reads ANQGSEA. This CDR3 has 11 amino acids. V was clipped by 6 bases and J by 1 base, with 6 bases between them. CDR3 in amino acids: CSVRPNTEAFF. The CDR3 DNA sequence: TGCAGCGTCCGACCGAACACTGAAGCTTTCTTT. Together with reference TRBV29-1 and TRBJ1-1, the CDR3 gives the full variable domain: SAVISQKPSRDICQRGTSLTIQCQVDSQVTMMFWYRQQPGQSLTLIATANQGSEATYESGFVIDKFPISRPNLTFSTLTVSNMSPEDSSIYLCSVRPNTEAFFGQGTRLTVV.

This clonotype has a count of ten or more. V is TRBV18 and J is TRBJ1-1, with D unclear. The CDR3 has 13 residues. V gave up 3 bases and J gave up 1 base, with 6 bases separating them. The germline V gene has CDR1 KGHSH and CDR2 LQKENI. The CDR3 spells CASSPMANTEAFF. Written as DNA, the CDR3 is TGTGCCAGCTCACCGATGGCGAACACTGAAGCTTTCTTT. The entire variable domain, with the rest obtained from reference TRBV18 and TRBJ1-1, is as follows: NAGVMQNPRHLVRRRGQEARLRCSPMKGHSHVYWYRQLPEEGLKFMVYLQKENIIDESGMPKERFSAEFPKEGPSILRIQQVVRGDSAAYFCASSPMANTEAFFGQGTRLTVV.

In its sample, this clonotype was seen many times. The gene calls are TRBV6-5 and TRBJ1-6; D remains ambiguous. The V gene's germline CDR1 is MNHEY and CDR2 SVGAGI. The CDR3 extends over 13 amino acids. Trimming took off 2 bases at V and 6 bases at J, with 5 bases between the two ends. The CDR3: CASSYDGNSPLHF. The CDR3 bases are TGTGCCAGCAGTTACGACGGTAATTCACCCCTCCACTTT.

J is TRBJ2-5 and V is TRBV2; TRBD1 aligns across 9 bases. This CDR3 has 13 amino acids. J lost 5 bases, V lost 6 bases, and 4 bases had no gene match. CDR1 and CDR2 (germline): SNHLY, FYNNEI. The DNA of the CDR3 is TGTGCCAGCAGGGGGACAGGGACCGAGACCCAGTACTTC. Protein product: CASRGTGTETQYF.

This clonotype has only a few counts. The chain has TRBV7-3 and TRBJ2-7; a possible D gene is TRBD2 (7 bases). Trimming cost V 5 bases and J 3 bases, with 14 bases left between them. CDR1 is SGHTA, CDR2 FQGTGA, per germline. This CDR3 is 14 amino acids long. The CDR3 loop reads CASSKGGDLYEQYF. The CDR3 nucleotides read TGTGCCAGCAGCAAAGGGGGGGATCTCTACGAGCAGTACTTC.

In this sample, this clonotype turned up many times. The chain is built from TRBV25-1 and TRBJ1-4, with D possibly matching TRBD1 (5 bases). The germline gives CDR1 MGHDK, CDR2 SYGVNS. This CDR3 region has 14 residues. V was shortened by 3 bases and J by 8 bases, with 13 bases between the two germline ends. CDR3 DNA sequence: TGTGCCAGCAGTGAGGGTGGGGACCGAGAAAAACTGTTTTTT. It is translated as CASSEGGDREKLFF.

This clonotype was seen a single time. The junction and the germline gene differ at one end; a read error may be behind it. This chain links TRBV24-1 with TRBJ1-2, with D possibly being TRBD1 (5 bases). The length of the CDR3 is 13 residues. CDR1 is KGHDR, CDR2 SFDVKD, per germline. CDR3 region: CASSDYTGDGYTF. CDR3 bases: TGTGCCAGCAGTGACTATACAGGTGACGGCTACACCTTC.

The rearrangement uses TRBV19 and TRBJ2-7; TRBD1 aligns across 7 bases. CDR1 LNHDA and CDR2 SQIVND come from the germline V gene (reference sequence). The J segment lost 7 bases and the V segment lost 9 bases, leaving 15 bases of the junction unmatched. This CDR3 region has 14 residues. In DNA, the CDR3 is TGTGCCAGCTCACCAAGACAGGGTTTAGGTGAGCAGTACTTC. It translates to CASSPRQGLGEQYF.

A remark on this clonotype: A junction end diverges from the germline sequence, so it may reflect a read error. This chain joins TRBV30 and TRBJ2-5, with D hard to call. This CDR3 is built from 13 residues. Germline CDR1 reads GTSNPN; CDR2 reads SVGIG (reference sequence). CDR3 loop: CALTDIYQEAQYF. CDR3 DNA sequence: TGTGCTCTAACCGACATCTACCAAGAGGCCCAGTACTTC.